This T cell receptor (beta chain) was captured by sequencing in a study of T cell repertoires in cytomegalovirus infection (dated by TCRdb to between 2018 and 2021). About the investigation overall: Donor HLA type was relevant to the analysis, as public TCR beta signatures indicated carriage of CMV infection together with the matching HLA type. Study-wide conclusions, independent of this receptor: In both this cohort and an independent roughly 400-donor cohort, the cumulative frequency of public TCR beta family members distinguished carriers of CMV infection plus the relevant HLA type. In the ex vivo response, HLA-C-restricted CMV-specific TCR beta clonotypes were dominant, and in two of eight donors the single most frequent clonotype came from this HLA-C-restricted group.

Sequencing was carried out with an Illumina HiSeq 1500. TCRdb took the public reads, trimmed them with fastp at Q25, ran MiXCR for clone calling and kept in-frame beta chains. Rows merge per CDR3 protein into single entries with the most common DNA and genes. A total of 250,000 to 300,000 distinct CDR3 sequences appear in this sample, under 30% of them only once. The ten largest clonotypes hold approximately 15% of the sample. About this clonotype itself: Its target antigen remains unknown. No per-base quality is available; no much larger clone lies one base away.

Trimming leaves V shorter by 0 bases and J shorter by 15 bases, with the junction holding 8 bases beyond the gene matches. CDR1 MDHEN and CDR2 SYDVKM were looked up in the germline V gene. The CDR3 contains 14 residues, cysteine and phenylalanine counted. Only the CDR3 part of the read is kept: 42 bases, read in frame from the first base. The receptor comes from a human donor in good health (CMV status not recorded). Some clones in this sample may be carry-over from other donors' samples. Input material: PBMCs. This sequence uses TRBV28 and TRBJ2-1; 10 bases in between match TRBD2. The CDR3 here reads CASSLWASGRTMFF. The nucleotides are TGTGCCAGCAGTTTATGGGCTAGCGGGAGAACGATGTTCTTC.